The 18 T cell receptor beta chains below all came from one sample that was sequenced in a study of T cells in Graves' hyperthyroidism and ophthalmopathy. RNA transcripts provided the source from which TCR beta CDR3 regions were amplified. First-round RT-PCR with HTBI primers amplified the TCR CDR3 region. One entry per CDR3 protein results from TCRdb running MiXCR on the multiplex PCR reads. The sample includes approximately 620,000 distinct CDR3 sequences, approximately 13% of them seen just once. Sequenced input: blood. All receptors derive from a woman in her thirties with Graves' hyperthyroidism that later progressed to Graves' ophthalmopathy.

This clonotype was seen repeatedly, ten times or more. This chain joins TRBV7-2 and TRBJ2-1; 7 bases align to TRBD2. Germline V gives CDR1 SGHTA, CDR2 FQGNSA. This CDR3 is built from 14 residues. With 1 base clipped from V and 9 bases from J, the junction kept 6 bases outside the gene matches. The CDR3 is CASSLGREYGEQFF. The CDR3, as DNA: TGTGCCAGCAGCTTAGGGCGGGAGTATGGTGAGCAGTTCTTC.

This clonotype was observed many times. The J gene is TRBJ1-4, the V gene TRBV10-3, with D unresolved. Germline values: CDR1 ENHRY, CDR2 SYGVKD. Trimming removed 0 bases at V and 4 bases at J, with 6 bases between. CDR3 length equals 14 residues. As DNA, the CDR3 is TGTGCCATCAGTGAGTCCCAGTTTAATGAAAAACTGTTTTTT. As protein: CAISESQFNEKLFF.

This clonotype has at least ten counts. The J gene is TRBJ2-7, the V gene TRBV19; no definite D call. The V and J ends lost 3 bases and 2 bases respectively, with 14 bases between them. The germline V gene has CDR1 LNHDA and CDR2 SQIVND (reference sequence). CDR3 size: 15 residues. Written as DNA, the CDR3 is TGTGCCAGTAGTATCCGGACCGGACCGACCTACGAGCAGTACTTC. This translates into CASSIRTGPTYEQYF. The full variable domain, rest sourced from reference TRBV19 and TRBJ2-7, is DGGITQSPKYLFRKEGQNVTLSCEQNLNHDAMYWYRQDPGQGLRLIYYSQIVNDFQKGDIAEGYSVSREKKESFPLTVTSAQKNPTAFYLCASSIRTGPTYEQYFGPGTRLTVT.

This clonotype occurred many times. This chain links TRBV6-1 with TRBJ2-3; D is perhaps TRBD2 (6 bases). CDR3 length: 16 residues. Germline V gene lookup returns CDR1 MNHNS and CDR2 SASEGT. V was shortened by 6 bases and J by 6 bases, with 22 bases between the two germline ends. This chain's CDR3 is CASSTVEAEGSDTQYF. The CDR3 nucleotides are TGTGCCAGCAGCACGGTCGAAGCGGAGGGCTCTGATACGCAGTATTTT.

A word on this clonotype: A single base separates this from a much larger clone, so it may be a read error. Because the CDR3 is missing its conserved closing phenylalanine or tryptophan, this is likely a read error. V usage is TRBV20-1 and J usage is TRBJ1-6; weak D call: TRBD1 (6 bases). The CDR3 spans 15 residues. Trimming removed 4 bases at V and 5 bases at J, with 15 bases between. CDR1 and CDR2 from the germline V gene are DFQATT and SNEGSKA (reference sequence). CDR3 sequence reads: CSAIGGLRDNSPLHS. In nucleotides, the CDR3 is TGCAGTGCTATAGGGGGACTGAGGGATAATTCACCCCTCCACTCT.

A word on this clonotype: It may be a read error: a sequence one base away is much more abundant. The rearrangement links TRBV20-1 to TRBJ2-1; a weak D match, TRBD2 (6 bases). This CDR3 contains 14 residues. The germline V gene encodes CDR1 DFQATT and CDR2 SNEGSKA (reference sequence). Trimming removed 1 base at V and 3 bases at J, with 10 bases between. The CDR3 bases are TGCAGTGCTAGAGTGGATAGCGGCTACAATGAGCAGTTCTTC. Translated: CSARVDSGYNEQFF.

This clonotype was seen at least ten times. The chain is built from TRBV7-9 and TRBJ1-4; 9 bases agree with TRBD1. The CDR3 is 15 residues long. V lost 1 base, J lost 5 bases, and 2 bases stayed unmatched. The germline V gene encodes CDR1 SEHNR and CDR2 FQNEAQ (reference sequence). CDR3 sequence reads: CASSLDGTGNEKLFF. The CDR3 nucleotides read TGTGCCAGCAGCTTAGACGGGACAGGGAATGAAAAACTGTTTTTT.

The sample holds a few counts of this clonotype. This chain connects TRBV6-1 to TRBJ1-1, with no clear D. The ends were cut back, 0 bases at V and 11 bases at J, with 7 bases in the middle. Looked up from germline, CDR1 is MNHNS and CDR2 is SASEGT. This CDR3 region has 11 residues. The CDR3 DNA reads as TGTGCCAGCAGTGAAGCGATTACGGCTTTCTTT. It is translated as CASSEAITAFF.

The chain combines TRBV5-4 with TRBJ1-3; D gene unclear. CDR3 length: 17 residues. CDR1 and CDR2 (germline): SGHNT, YYREEE (reference sequence). Between the trimmed V and J ends, which lost 0 bases and 1 base, there was a span of 14 bases. The CDR3 loop is CASSLGGGRDSGNTIYF. In DNA form, the CDR3 reads TGTGCCAGCAGCTTGGGAGGAGGGAGAGATTCTGGAAACACCATATATTTT.

The V call is TRBV6-1, the J call TRBJ2-2; 8 nucleotides match TRBD1. Trimming at V came to 10 bases and at J to 1 base, leaving 5 bases not matched to a gene. The CDR3 runs to 14 residues. Looked up from germline, CDR1 is MNHNS and CDR2 is SASEGT. The CDR3 DNA sequence: TGTGCCATCCAGGGGGCTGAGAACACCGGGGAGCTGTTTTTT. The encoded protein is CAIQGAENTGELFF.

This chain links TRBV24-1 with TRBJ1-2; TRBD1 matches 7 bases. With 3 bases clipped from V and 3 bases from J, the junction kept 6 bases outside the gene matches. The CDR3 is made up of 15 amino acids. Germline V CDR1 and CDR2: KGHDR, SFDVKD. DNA of the CDR3: TGTGCCACCAGTGATCGACAGGGAGATCACTATGGCTACACCTTC. It translates to CATSDRQGDHYGYTF.

A word on this clonotype: A much larger clone differs from this one at a single base, so this may be a read error. No conserved phenylalanine or tryptophan ends this CDR3, so it is likely a read error. The CDR3 protein is CASMVHRGSYEQYS. The CDR3 nucleotides read TGTGCCAGCATGGTACACCGGGGATCCTACGAGCAGTACTCC. The gene calls are TRBV6-1 and TRBJ2-7; TRBD2 might be the D (5 bases). Trimming took off 7 bases at V and 1 base at J, with 14 bases between the two ends. There are 14 residues in the CDR3. Germline assignment: CDR1 MNHNS and CDR2 SASEGT.

The chain combines TRBV7-9 with TRBJ1-1; 7 positions agree with TRBD1. The CDR3 is 16 residues long. CDR1 is SEHNR and CDR2 is FQNEAQ in the germline V gene (reference sequence). V was clipped by 5 bases and J by 0 bases; unmatched bases: 9. The CDR3 region has the DNA TGTGCCAGCAGCACGTCGACAGGGATGATGAACACTGAAGCTTTCTTT. It translates to CASSTSTGMMNTEAFF.

This clonotype was seen at least ten times. J is TRBJ2-5 and V is TRBV28, with 11 bases that match TRBD2. Germline V gene sequence: CDR1 MDHEN, CDR2 SYDVKM. With V trimmed by 8 bases and J by 4 bases, 6 bases remained unmatched. There are 14 residues in the CDR3. The DNA of the CDR3 is TGTGCCAGCTCCAGGGGGACTAGCGGAGAGACCCAGTACTTC. As protein: CASSRGTSGETQYF.

This clonotype was observed many times. V and J are TRBV7-8 and TRBJ2-3, with 11 bases aligning to TRBD2. Unmatched junction bases numbered 7, after V lost 6 bases and J lost 2 bases. The CDR3 spans 16 residues. Germline CDR1 reads SGHVS; CDR2 reads FQNEAQ. For the CDR3, the DNA is TGTGCCAGCAGTCACCGACTAGCGGGAAACACAGATACGCAGTATTTT. Amino acid sequence: CASSHRLAGNTDTQYF.

This clonotype was counted ten times or more. This rearrangement joins TRBV12-3 or TRBV12-4 to TRBJ1-1; no firm D call. V lost 8 bases, J lost 0 bases, and 13 bases lay in between. CDR3 length: 14 residues. CDR3 loop: CASLTRGVNTEAFF. The CDR3 DNA reads TGTGCCAGCCTGACGCGGGGTGTGAACACTGAAGCTTTCTTT.

This sequence joins TRBV4-3 and TRBJ1-1; maybe TRBD1 (5 bases). This CDR3 has 15 residues. V lost 3 bases and J 0 bases, leaving 11 bases between the germline ends. Looked up from germline, CDR1 is LGHNA and CDR2 is YSLEER. CDR3 DNA: TGCGCCAGCAGCCAGGGACGGTTAATGAACACTGAAGCTTTCTTT. Protein sequence: CASSQGRLMNTEAFF.

There are a few counts of this clonotype. The rearrangement links TRBV30 to TRBJ2-1; D call uncertain. This CDR3 is built from 11 residues. V lost 5 bases to trimming and J lost 4 bases, with 6 bases between them. In germline, CDR1 is GTSNPN, CDR2 SVGIG (reference sequence). The CDR3 is CAWGSYNEQFF. CDR3 nucleotides: TGTGCCTGGGGGTCTTACAATGAGCAGTTCTTC.